The sequence of this T cell receptor (beta chain) was determined in a study of cytomegalovirus exposure and HLA in healthy donors. Study-wide findings and caveats: Later analysis identified about 15,000 TCR beta sequences associated with HLA alleles, using a false discovery rate threshold of 0.05. Follow-up analysis found HLA locus-dependent TCR association rates, highest for DRB1 and lowest for HLA-C. Later analysis suggested most CMV-associated TCR beta chains were HLA-restricted.

The PCR used 60 Vbeta and 13 Jbeta primers. Assay: immunoSEQ multiplex PCR; the TCRdb copy retains only in-frame clones and omits some. The sample shows some 130,000 clones, around 80% of them seen only once. This clone was found a few times. Its antigen remains unidentified. The ends were cut back, 0 bases at V and 4 bases at J, with 20 bases in the middle. Germline CDR1 and CDR2: SGDLS and YYNGEE. The CDR3 covers 18 residues. J is TRBJ2-1 and V is TRBV9, with D perhaps matching TRBD2 (6 bases). The TCR comes from a man between 18 and 29 years old in good health and CMV-seronegative. The sample comprised PBMCs. The CDR3 loop is CASSVALWLAPPYNEQFF. CDR3 nucleotides: TGTGCCAGCAGCGTAGCCTTATGGCTAGCGCCCCCTTACAATGAGCAGTTCTTC.